This entry lists 29 T cell receptor beta chains sequenced from one sample in a study of blood T cell repertoires in COVID-19. Using immunoSEQ multiplex PCR, the repertoire was profiled, and TCRdb retains in-frame clones only, with some absent. The table shows 200,000 to 300,000 clones, with approximately 84% occurring only once. Sequencing was carried out using peripheral blood. Receptors were obtained from a middle-aged man with acute or convalescent COVID-19.

The chain couples TRBV6-5 to TRBJ2-1, with D maybe TRBD1 (5 bases). The CDR3 totals 14 residues. Trimming pared 0 bases from V and 4 bases from J, leaving 7 bases between. The germline V gene encodes CDR1 MNHEY and CDR2 SVGAGI. The chain's CDR3 is CASSYSAGYNEQFF. DNA of the CDR3: TGTGCCAGCAGTTACTCGGCAGGGTACAATGAGCAGTTCTTC.

The V gene is TRBV7-8, the J gene TRBJ1-2, with D perhaps matching TRBD1 (6 bases). Trimming stripped 7 bases from V and 2 bases from J, with 32 bases between. The CDR3 spans 20 residues. Germline lookup yields CDR1 SGHVS and CDR2 FQNEAQ. As DNA, the CDR3 is TGTGCCAGCACCCCTCGGAGGTGGGGGACAAAGACCGAAAAAAACTATGGCTACACCTTC. The encoded protein is CASTPRRWGTKTEKNYGYTF.

This clone was found a few times. The CDR3 loop reads CASRGTGGGQPQHF. DNA of the CDR3: TGTGCCAGCAGGGGCACAGGGGGTGGGCAGCCCCAGCATTTT. V gene TRBV27 combines with J gene TRBJ1-5; 8 nucleotides match TRBD1. In germline, CDR1 is MNHEY, CDR2 SMNVEV (reference sequence). The V and J ends lost 6 bases and 7 bases, in that order; junction bases with no gene match: 8. The CDR3 spans 14 residues.

This chain uses TRBV6-5 with TRBJ2-3; 9 bases agree with TRBD2. This CDR3 comprises 15 residues. Unmatched junction bases numbered 10, after V lost 7 bases and J lost 5 bases. Germline V CDR1 and CDR2: MNHEY, SVGAGI. The CDR3 loop reads CASNVGGSGGDTQYF. CDR3 bases: TGTGCCAGCAACGTCGGAGGTAGCGGGGGAGATACGCAGTATTTT.

This rearrangement joins TRBV30 to TRBJ1-1; the D gene is possibly TRBD1 (5 bases). Trimming removed 5 bases at V and 4 bases at J, with 14 bases between. The germline CDR1 and CDR2 sequences are GTSNPN and SVGIG (reference sequence). The CDR3 is 13 amino acids. CDR3 nucleotides: TGTGCCTGGCAGGGTCGACTGGGCACTGAAGCTTTCTTT. As protein: CAWQGRLGTEAFF.

The chain has TRBV10-1 and TRBJ2-3; D might be TRBD1 (5 bases). The V end was cut by 5 bases, the J end by 0 bases, with 15 bases between. CDR1 and CDR2 from the germline V gene are WNHNN and SYGVQD (reference sequence). CDR3 length equals 16 residues. The CDR3 coding sequence is TGCGCCAGCAGTCCGTCACCAGGGATCAGCACAGATACGCAGTATTTT. This sequence encodes CASSPSPGISTDTQYF.

The chain joins TRBV4-2 to TRBJ1-1; D may be TRBD1 (5 bases). The CDR3 consists of 16 residues. Germline values: CDR1 LGHNA, CDR2 YNFKEQ. The germline V and J ends were trimmed by 2 bases and 4 bases, with 17 bases remaining between them. CDR3 coding DNA: TGTGCCAGCAGCCAACTGCCCGGGGGGGATTTCACTGAAGCTTTCTTT. This sequence encodes CASSQLPGGDFTEAFF.

V gene TRBV6-6 combines with J gene TRBJ1-5, with D unresolved. CDR1 and CDR2 from the germline V gene are MNHNY and SVGAGI (reference sequence). The CDR3 is made up of 16 amino acids. Trimming removed 6 bases at V and 1 base at J, with 16 bases between. The CDR3 region has the DNA TGTGCCAGCAGCTCCGGAGGCCCTGGGAGCAATCAGCCCCAGCATTTT. Its protein product is CASSSGGPGSNQPQHF.

The chain couples TRBV19 to TRBJ2-1, with D possibly matching TRBD2 (6 bases). Per germline, CDR1 LNHDA and CDR2 SQIVND (reference sequence). V lost 7 bases and J lost 3, with 13 bases in between. This CDR3 spans 14 amino acids. The CDR3 sequence: CASTSQGLYNEQFF. The CDR3 coding sequence is TGTGCCAGTACCTCCCAGGGACTCTACAATGAGCAGTTCTTC. Full variable domain (outside the CDR3, taken from reference TRBV19 and TRBJ2-1): DGGITQSPKYLFRKEGQNVTLSCEQNLNHDAMYWYRQDPGQGLRLIYYSQIVNDFQKGDIAEGYSVSREKKESFPLTVTSAQKNPTAFYLCASTSQGLYNEQFFGPGTRLTVL.

The genes are TRBV6-5 and TRBJ2-7; 8 bases map to TRBD1. V shed 9 bases and J 4 bases; nucleotides not matched to a gene: 11. CDR3 length equals 14 residues. Germline V lookup: CDR1 MNHEY, CDR2 SVGAGI. In DNA form, the CDR3 reads TGTGCCAGTAGCCCGGGACAGGAGGGATACGAGCAGTACTTC. Amino acid sequence: CASSPGQEGYEQYF.

The J gene is TRBJ2-7, the V gene TRBV2; a possible D gene is TRBD2 (5 bases). V gave up 8 bases and J gave up 0 bases, with 11 bases separating them. CDR3 length equals 13 residues. Germline V CDR1 and CDR2: SNHLY, FYNNEI. CDR3 amino acids: CASSSRRSYEQYF. The CDR3 DNA follows: TGTGCCAGCTCTAGCCGCCGCTCCTACGAGCAGTACTTC.

The chain joins TRBV9 to TRBJ2-1; TRBD1 might be the D (5 bases). Trimming cost V 1 base and J 6 bases, with 8 bases left between them. The CDR3 is made up of 13 amino acids. The germline V gene has CDR1 SGDLS and CDR2 YYNGEE. The chain's CDR3 is CASSVPGANEQFF. Here the CDR3 DNA reads TGTGCCAGCAGCGTACCTGGGGCCAATGAGCAGTTCTTC.

This chain joins TRBV24-1 and TRBJ2-6; weak D call: TRBD1 (6 bases). Germline lookup yields CDR1 KGHDR and CDR2 SFDVKD. V lost 1 base, J lost 4 bases, and 10 bases lay in between. The CDR3 runs to 16 residues. The CDR3 DNA is TGTGCCACCAGTGATTTCCAGGGGTCAGGGGCCAACGTCCTGACTTTC. Translated, it gives CATSDFQGSGANVLTF.

The chain carries TRBV11-3 and TRBJ2-7; maybe TRBD1 (6 bases). The CDR3 has 15 residues. Between the trimmed V and J ends, which lost 8 bases and 1 base, there was a span of 18 bases. Looked up from germline, CDR1 is SGHNT and CDR2 is YENEEA. The CDR3 region has the DNA TGTGCCAGCCACCGTCCGGGACACCAGTCCTACGAGCAGTACTTC. Its translation: CASHRPGHQSYEQYF.

V gene TRBV19 combines with J gene TRBJ2-7; tentatively, D is TRBD1 (6 bases). V shed 3 bases and J shed 0 bases, with 9 bases lying between them. Germline V gene sequence: CDR1 LNHDA, CDR2 SQIVND (reference sequence). The CDR3 has 14 residues. The CDR3 spells CASSIRDISYEQYF. Written as DNA, the CDR3 is TGTGCCAGTAGTATCAGGGACATCTCCTACGAGCAGTACTTC.

This clone was observed a single time. The V call is TRBV6-2 or TRBV6-3, the J call TRBJ1-1; D not resolved. The ends were cut back, 3 bases at V and 6 bases at J, with 17 bases in the middle. CDR3 length: 15 residues. Germline V gene sequence: CDR1 MNHEY, CDR2 SVGEGT. The CDR3 sequence: CASSYPRVYNAEAFF. The CDR3 region has the DNA TGTGCCAGCAGTTATCCCCGGGTATACAACGCTGAAGCTTTCTTT.

This chain links TRBV18 with TRBJ2-1; perhaps TRBD2 as D (7 bases). The CDR3 is made up of 17 amino acids. Looked up from germline, CDR1 is KGHSH and CDR2 is LQKENI. Trimming removed 6 bases from V and 8 bases from J, with 26 bases in between. The CDR3: CASSRPLGRGPSDEQFF. The CDR3, as DNA: TGTGCCAGCTCCCGCCCCCTTGGGCGGGGGCCCAGCGATGAGCAGTTCTTC.

Remarks on this clone: Germline is not matched at one junction end, which may reflect a read error. CDR3: CASSPFRDSGETQYF. The CDR3 region has the DNA TGTGCTAGCAGCCCGTTCCGGGACAGCGGGGAGACCCAGTACTTC. The V gene is TRBV7-7, the J gene TRBJ2-5, with TRBD1 as a possible D gene (7 bases). The V gene's germline CDR1 is SSHAT and CDR2 FNYEAQ (reference sequence). This CDR3 comprises 15 residues.

This chain connects TRBV9 to TRBJ2-7; TRBD1 might be the D (5 bases). The CDR3 is made up of 15 amino acids. The V gene's germline CDR1 is SGDLS and CDR2 YYNGEE. Deletions cut 0 bases from V and 0 bases from J, with 10 bases between. The CDR3 sequence: CASSVAGASSYEQYF. CDR3 bases: TGTGCCAGCAGCGTAGCTGGGGCAAGCTCCTACGAGCAGTACTTC.

The V and J genes are TRBV5-1 and TRBJ2-1, with D maybe TRBD2 (5 bases). The CDR3 totals 14 residues. The germline V gene has CDR1 SGHRS and CDR2 YFSETQ. V was cut by 2 bases and J by 1 base, with 7 bases left in between. In DNA, the CDR3 is TGCGCCAGCAGCTTCGGGGAATCCTACAATGAGCAGTTCTTC. Protein sequence: CASSFGESYNEQFF.

This chain uses TRBV28 with TRBJ1-4; D not certain. The CDR3 has 16 amino acids. The V end lost 2 bases, the J end lost 8 bases, and 18 bases lay between the germline ends. CDR1 is MDHEN, CDR2 SYDVKM, per germline. The DNA for the CDR3 is TGTGCCAGCAGTTTAGGTCCGCCGGGAGCCGGGGAAAAACTGTTTTTT. Protein: CASSLGPPGAGEKLFF.

The chain employs TRBV5-1 and TRBJ1-5, with 7 bases that match TRBD1. This CDR3 is built from 14 residues. V shed 3 bases and J 5 bases; nucleotides not matched to a gene: 5. Germline assignment: CDR1 SGHRS and CDR2 YFSETQ. CDR3 sequence reads: CASSWGDSDQPQHF. The CDR3 DNA reads TGCGCCAGCAGCTGGGGGGACAGTGATCAGCCCCAGCATTTT.

This clone was counted a single time. The chain employs TRBV27 and TRBJ1-5, with 9 bases that match TRBD1. Germline loops: CDR1 MNHEY, CDR2 SMNVEV (reference sequence). J lost 3 bases, V lost 6 bases, and 6 bases had no gene match. The CDR3 totals 15 residues. In DNA, the CDR3 is TGTGCCAGCAGCCTGGGACAGGGAAACAATCAGCCCCAGCATTTT. Amino acid sequence: CASSLGQGNNQPQHF.

This rearrangement joins TRBV10-3 to TRBJ2-3, with 11 nucleotides matching TRBD2. The V segment lost 6 bases and the J segment 3 bases; nucleotides outside the gene matches: 2. CDR1 is ENHRY and CDR2 is SYGVKD in the germline V gene. This CDR3 has 14 amino acids. The CDR3 spells CAIRTSGATDTQYF. CDR3 nucleotide sequence: TGTGCCATCAGGACTAGCGGGGCGACAGATACGCAGTATTTT.

This chain links TRBV4-1 with TRBJ2-7; 11 nucleotides agree with TRBD1. The CDR3 is 15 amino acids. J gave up 6 bases and V 5 bases, and 9 bases lay outside the gene matches. CDR1 is MGHRA, CDR2 YSYEKL, per germline. In nucleotides, the CDR3 is TGCGCCAGCAGCTTAAACGGACAGGGGGCCCTCGAGCAGTACTTC. Amino acid sequence: CASSLNGQGALEQYF.

The gene calls are TRBV6-5 and TRBJ2-6; D is possibly TRBD2 (5 bases). The V end was cut by 4 bases, the J end by 1 base, with 11 bases between. The V gene's germline CDR1 is MNHEY and CDR2 SVGAGI. The CDR3 runs 16 residues. The CDR3 region has the DNA TGTGCCAGCAGTTCCCTCGGGATGTCTGGGGCCAACGTCCTGACTTTC. It encodes CASSSLGMSGANVLTF.

The V gene is TRBV12-5, the J gene TRBJ1-5, with TRBD1 identical over 9 bases. The CDR3 loop spans 14 amino acids. Germline loops: CDR1 LGHNT, CDR2 FRNRAP. J gave up 4 bases and V 5 bases, and 3 bases lay outside the gene matches. The CDR3 bases are TGTGCTAGTGGTAAGGGACAGGGTAATCAGCCCCAGCATTTT. It encodes CASGKGQGNQPQHF. The whole variable domain, filled in from reference TRBV12-5 and TRBJ1-5, reads DARVTQTPRHKVTEMGQEVTMRCQPILGHNTVFWYRQTMMQGLELLAYFRNRAPLDDSGMPKDRFSAEMPDATLATLKIQPSEPRDSAVYFCASGKGQGNQPQHFGDGTRLSIL.

The V and J genes are TRBV9 and TRBJ2-1; tentatively, D is TRBD2 (6 bases). The CDR3 has 15 amino acids. Germline CDR1 is SGDLS and CDR2 is YYNGEE. With 4 bases removed from V and 2 bases from J, the gap between germline ends came to 13 bases. CDR3: CASSLRLGAYNEQFF. In DNA, the CDR3 is TGTGCCAGCAGCCTCAGACTAGGGGCCTACAATGAGCAGTTCTTC.

The rearrangement joins TRBV14 to TRBJ1-2; 8 bases match TRBD1. The germline V gene encodes CDR1 SGHDN and CDR2 FVKESK. The length of the CDR3 is 16 residues. V was clipped by 0 bases and J by 4 bases; unmatched bases: 7. The CDR3 DNA reads as TGTGCCAGCAGCCAAGAGATTGACAGGGGAGGCTATGGCTACACCTTC. Translation gives CASSQEIDRGGYGYTF. The entire variable domain, with the rest obtained from reference TRBV14 and TRBJ1-2, is as follows: EAGVTQFPSHSVIEKGQTVTLRCDPISGHDNLYWYRRVMGKEIKFLLHFVKESKQDESGMPNNRFLAERTGGTYSTLKVQPAELEDSGVYFCASSQEIDRGGYGYTFGSGTRLTVV.